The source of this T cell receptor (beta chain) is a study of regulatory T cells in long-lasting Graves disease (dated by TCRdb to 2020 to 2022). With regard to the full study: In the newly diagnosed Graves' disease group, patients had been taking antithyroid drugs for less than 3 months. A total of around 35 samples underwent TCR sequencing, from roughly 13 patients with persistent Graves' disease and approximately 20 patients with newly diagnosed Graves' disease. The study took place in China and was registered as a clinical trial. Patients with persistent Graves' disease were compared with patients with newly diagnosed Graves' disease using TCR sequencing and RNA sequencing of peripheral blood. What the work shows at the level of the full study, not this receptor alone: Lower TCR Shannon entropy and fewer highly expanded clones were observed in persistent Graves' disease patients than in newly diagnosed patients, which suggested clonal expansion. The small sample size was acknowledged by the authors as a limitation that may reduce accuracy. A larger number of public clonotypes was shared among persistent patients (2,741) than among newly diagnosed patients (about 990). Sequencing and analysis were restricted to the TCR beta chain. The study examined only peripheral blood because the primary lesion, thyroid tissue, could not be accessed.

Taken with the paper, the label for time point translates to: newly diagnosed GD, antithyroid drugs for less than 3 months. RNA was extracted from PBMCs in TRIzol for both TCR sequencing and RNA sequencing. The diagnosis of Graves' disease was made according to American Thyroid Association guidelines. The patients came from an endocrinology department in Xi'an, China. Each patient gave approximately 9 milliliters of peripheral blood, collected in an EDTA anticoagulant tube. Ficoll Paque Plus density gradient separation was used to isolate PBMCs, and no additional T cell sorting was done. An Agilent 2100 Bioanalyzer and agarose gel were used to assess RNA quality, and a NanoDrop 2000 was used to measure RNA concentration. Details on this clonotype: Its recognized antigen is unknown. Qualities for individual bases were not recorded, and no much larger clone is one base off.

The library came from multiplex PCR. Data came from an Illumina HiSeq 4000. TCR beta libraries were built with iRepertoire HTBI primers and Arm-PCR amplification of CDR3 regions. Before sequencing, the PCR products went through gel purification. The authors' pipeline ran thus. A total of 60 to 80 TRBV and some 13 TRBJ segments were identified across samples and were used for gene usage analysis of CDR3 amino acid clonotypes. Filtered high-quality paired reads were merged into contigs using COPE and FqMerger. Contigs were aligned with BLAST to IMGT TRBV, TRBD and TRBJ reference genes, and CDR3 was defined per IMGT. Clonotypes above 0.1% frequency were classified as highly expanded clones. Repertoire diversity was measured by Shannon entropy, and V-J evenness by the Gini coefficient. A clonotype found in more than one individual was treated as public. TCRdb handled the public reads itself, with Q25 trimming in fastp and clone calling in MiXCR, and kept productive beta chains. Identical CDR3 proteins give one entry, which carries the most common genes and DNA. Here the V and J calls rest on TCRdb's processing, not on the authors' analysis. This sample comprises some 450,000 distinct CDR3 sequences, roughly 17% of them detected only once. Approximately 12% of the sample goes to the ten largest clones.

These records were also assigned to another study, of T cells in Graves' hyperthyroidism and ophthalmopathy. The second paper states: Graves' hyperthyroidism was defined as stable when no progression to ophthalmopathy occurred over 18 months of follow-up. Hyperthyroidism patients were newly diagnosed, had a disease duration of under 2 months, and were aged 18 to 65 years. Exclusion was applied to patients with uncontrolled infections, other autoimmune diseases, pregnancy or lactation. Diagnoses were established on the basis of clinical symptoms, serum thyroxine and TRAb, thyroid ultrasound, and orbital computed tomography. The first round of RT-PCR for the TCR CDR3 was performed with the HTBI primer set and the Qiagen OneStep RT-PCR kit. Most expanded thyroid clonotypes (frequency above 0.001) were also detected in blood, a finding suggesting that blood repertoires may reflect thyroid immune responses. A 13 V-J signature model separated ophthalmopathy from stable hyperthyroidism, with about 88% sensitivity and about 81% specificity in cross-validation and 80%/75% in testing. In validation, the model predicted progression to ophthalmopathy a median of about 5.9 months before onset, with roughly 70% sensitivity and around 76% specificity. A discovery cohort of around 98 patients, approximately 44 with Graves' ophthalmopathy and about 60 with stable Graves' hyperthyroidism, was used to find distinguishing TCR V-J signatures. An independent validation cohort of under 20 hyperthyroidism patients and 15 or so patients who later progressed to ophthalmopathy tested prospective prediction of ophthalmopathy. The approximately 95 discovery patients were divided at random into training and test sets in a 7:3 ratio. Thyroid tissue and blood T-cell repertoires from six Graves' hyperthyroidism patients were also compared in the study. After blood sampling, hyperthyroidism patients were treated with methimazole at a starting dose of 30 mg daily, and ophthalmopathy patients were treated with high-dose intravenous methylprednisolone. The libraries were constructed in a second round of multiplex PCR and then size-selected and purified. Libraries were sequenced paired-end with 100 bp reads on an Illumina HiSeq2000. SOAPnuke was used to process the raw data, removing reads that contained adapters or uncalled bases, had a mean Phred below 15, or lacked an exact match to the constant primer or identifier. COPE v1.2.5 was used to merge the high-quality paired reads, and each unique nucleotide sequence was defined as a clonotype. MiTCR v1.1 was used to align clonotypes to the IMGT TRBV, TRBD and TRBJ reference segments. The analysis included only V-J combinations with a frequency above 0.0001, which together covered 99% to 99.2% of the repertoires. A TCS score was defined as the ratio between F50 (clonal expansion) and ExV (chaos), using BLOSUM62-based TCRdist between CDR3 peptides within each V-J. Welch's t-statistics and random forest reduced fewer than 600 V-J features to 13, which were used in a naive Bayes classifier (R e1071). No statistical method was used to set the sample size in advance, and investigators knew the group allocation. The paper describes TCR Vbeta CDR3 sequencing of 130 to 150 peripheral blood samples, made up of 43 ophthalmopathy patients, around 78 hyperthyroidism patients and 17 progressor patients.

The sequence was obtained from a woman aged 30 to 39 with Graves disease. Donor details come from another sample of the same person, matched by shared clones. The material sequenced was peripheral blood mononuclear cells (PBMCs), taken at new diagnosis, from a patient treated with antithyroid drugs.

The CDR3 region reads CASRTGLGDGNSPLHF. In nucleotide form, the sequence is TGTGCCAGCAGAACCGGGTTGGGGGACGGGAATTCACCCCTCCACTTT. Recombination joined TRBV6-1 with TRBJ1-6; possibly the D gene is TRBD1, per 5 matching bases. The CDR3 goes from the cysteine to the phenylalanine over 16 residues. Only the CDR3 part of the read is kept: 48 bases, read in frame from the first base. V gives up 6 bases and J gives up 7 bases, and the segment between their germline ends measures 19 bases. From a lookup of the germline V gene, CDR1 and CDR2 are MNHNS and SASEGT.